This T cell receptor beta chain was obtained from a study of shared clonotypes between healthy human individuals (dated by TCRdb to the early 2020s). Regarding the research as a whole: The cohort comprised two women and a few men aged 18 to 49 years. Blood TCR repertoires of about five healthy adults were deeply sequenced to estimate repertoire size and the extent of clonotype sharing between individuals. Libraries were prepared and TCR repertoires were sequenced by different laboratories using diverse techniques, in order to increase sequencing depth and limit assay-specific biases. Per donor, three plates each were used for CD4 naive and CD4 memory, two for CD8 naive, and one for CD8 memory. Each donor's leukapheresis produced roughly between roughly 0.9 and 8.9 billion PBMCs. The paper's findings and limits, for the study overall: Even with the large sequencing depth, rarefaction of the sorted-subset datasets indicated that sequencing was incomplete. Higher generation probabilities were observed for clonotypes shared by all four sorted-subset donors than for non-shared clonotypes. Sampling was limited to blood, and TCR repertoires in tissue likely differ from TCR repertoires in blood. The small number of donors limited the genetic and exposure-history diversity represented. When a few donors were compared, the shared fraction of clonotypes was 5% to 6.5% for naive CD4, more than 3% for naive CD8, roughly 2.5% for memory CD4, and approximately 0.4% for memory CD8. Pairwise subsampling led to the expectation that sequencing depth would affect the degree of clonotype sharing among donors. Larger estimated clonotype richness was generally found for naive subsets than for memory subsets.

Points on this clone: This clone's antigen is unknown. Per-nucleotide qualities are absent, and no much larger clonotype sits a single base away.

TCR CDR3 regions were amplified from genomic DNA by multiplex PCR using the deep immunoSEQ assay. Extracted genomic DNA from each cell subset was distributed evenly across all wells of several immunoSEQ 96-well plates, and each plate was treated as a replicate. For sorted subsets, each replicate PCR was loaded with 200 ng genomic DNA, equivalent to 30,000 or so T cell genomes. The purified libraries were quantified using a Qubit 3.0 fluorometer, sized with a Bioanalyzer 2100, and then quantified again using the KAPA Library Quantification kit. Each immunoSEQ 96-well plate was sequenced on its own single-read 150-cycle Illumina NextSeq 550 flow cell. As for the authors' bioinformatics: Because only junctional sequences without quality scores were contained in the immunoSEQ output, filtering matching that applied to full-length reads could not be performed. Sequences were annotated with PyIR, a Python wrapper for IgBLAST v1.9, and V/J genes and CDR3 were assigned using IMGT germline references. Reads were removed for weak V/J assignments (E-value above 1e-6), missing CDR3, stop codons, out-of-frame junctions, or ambiguous translated residues. A V3J clonotype was defined by an identical inferred V gene, J gene, and CDR3 amino acid sequence. The percentage overlap between two repertoires was calculated by dividing the number of shared unique clonotypes by the size of the smaller repertoire. Richness of each repertoire was evaluated using RTK rarefaction, the Chao1 estimator, and Recon v2.1 estimates of unobserved clonotypes. OLGA was used to compute generation probabilities for all TCRbeta clonotypes that the gDNA method yielded from a handful of donors. TCRdb stores this immuneACCESS table with in-frame sequences only. Part of the clones is absent; in the studies checked, under half of the shortfall reflects unresolved V genes, and no reason is known for the rest. That table is the source of V, J and clone size, and D and trimming were worked out from the DNA. The sample table records more than 550,000 clones; about 90% of these occur just once. The ten biggest clones cover approximately 25% of the sample.

V is pared back by 2 bases and J by 0 bases, with 4 bases lying between the germline termini. The CDR3 has 13 amino acids, counting the end cysteine and phenylalanine. The read is trimmed to its CDR3 DNA, 39 bases read in frame from base 1. The germline V gene (reference sequence) sets CDR1 to MNHNY and CDR2 to SVGAGI. CD8 naive samples consisted of CD45RO-negative cells that were positively selected for CCR7, yielding a CD45RA+CCR7+ population without TemRA cells. The donors were healthy, HIV-negative adults with no recently reported acute infections or vaccinations. Every donor was a Caucasian adult residing in Nashville, Tennessee, USA. After blood collection by leukapheresis, PBMCs were isolated using Ficoll-Histopaque density gradient centrifugation and then cryopreserved in the vapor phase of liquid nitrogen. Analytical flow cytometry was used to check the purity and quantity of each magnetically sorted T cell population. From each sorted fraction, genomic DNA was isolated and quantified by UV absorbance on a Nanodrop 2000c.

The receptor was derived from a man aged 25-45 years in good health. This chain joins TRBV6-6 to TRBJ2-5; the D gene cannot be resolved reliably. The sequencing input was naive CD8+ T cells sorted from blood. The sample's cell subset or site label, decoded: CD45RA+CCR7+. The CDR3 corresponds to CASSYGNQETQYF. The DNA sequence is given as TGTGCCAGCAGTTACGGAAACCAAGAGACCCAGTACTTC.